In its sample, the clone carrying this T cell receptor (beta chain) was seen a few times. Per germline, CDR1 MDHEN and CDR2 SYDVKM. The CDR3 runs to 18 residues. After removal of 2 bases from V and 6 bases from J, the junction contained 13 bases not matched to a gene. Profiled with immunoSEQ multiplex PCR; TCRdb holds only in-frame clones, not every one. The sample holds fewer than 110,000 clones, around nine tenths seen once. This record comes from a study of blood T cell repertoires in COVID-19. Background on the study: Samples representing acute and convalescent COVID-19 were sourced from the United States, Italy and Spain. T cells, B-cell-depleted T cells, or PBMCs supplied cDNA or gDNA.

What was sequenced was peripheral blood. The chain combines TRBV28 with TRBJ1-6; 7 bases agree with TRBD1. This sequence originates from a woman over 75 in a cohort sampled during active COVID-19. The CDR3 loop is CASSLISSLGQTNSPLHF. Written as DNA, the CDR3 is TGTGCCAGCAGTTTAATTAGTAGTTTGGGACAGACTAATTCACCCCTCCACTTT. Using reference TRBV28 and TRBJ1-6 for the parts outside the CDR3, the full variable domain is DVKVTQSSRYLVKRTGEKVFLECVQDMDHENMFWYRQDPGLGLRLIYFSYDVKMKEKGDIPEGYSVSREKKERFSLILESASTNQTSMYLCASSLISSLGQTNSPLHFGNGTRLTVT.